This TCR beta chain derives from a study of CD4 T cells in relation to SARS-CoV-2 and coronaviruses. Turning to the study itself: Convalescent patients were fewer than ten males and a handful of females; two were Hispanic. The HLA restriction of the shared crossreactive spike epitopes was mapped.

Study-wide points: Pre-pandemic and post-infection samples never came from the same donor.

Libraries were prepared by immunoSEQ multiplex PCR; TCRdb keeps only in-frame clonotypes and omits some of them. The data show about 56,000 clones, with under 95% seen just once and approximately 0.4% held by the top ten. The CDR3 spans 14 residues. CDR1 and CDR2 from the germline V gene are SNHLY and FYNNEI. Trimming removed 7 bases at V and 0 bases at J, with 10 bases between. Comment on this clone: What it binds is unknown.

CD4 enrichment then naive enrichment separated naive from memory CD4+ cells. The source of this sequence is an adult with COVID-19. This sequence joins TRBV2 and TRBJ1-3; no reliable D call. The material sequenced was naive CD4+ T cells from PBMCs. Specified subset: naive CD4+ T cells isolated by negative enrichment. The CDR3 loop reads CASIAHNSGNTIYF. The DNA for the CDR3 is TGTGCCAGCATAGCGCACAACTCTGGAAACACCATATATTTT.